The clone carrying this T cell receptor (beta chain) was found once. The assay was immunoSEQ multiplex PCR, and TCRdb's table has in-frame clones only and misses some. The top ten hold 4.8% of the sample, which has nearly 110,000 clones, about 85% seen once. The data belong to a study of T cell responses to AZD1222 COVID-19 vaccine. Germline CDR1 and CDR2: GTSNPN and SVGIG (reference sequence). Trimming took 0 bases from V and 2 from J; bases not matched to a gene: 0. This CDR3 spans 14 amino acids. The rearrangement joins TRBV30 to TRBJ1-5, with 8 positions matching TRBD1. This sequence originates from an adult who received the AZD1222 COVID-19 vaccine. The input for sequencing was peripheral blood, taken 28 days after the second AZD1222 dose. The CDR3 DNA reads TGTGCCTGGAGTGTGACAGGGGGCAATCAGCCCCAGCATTTT. This codes for CAWSVTGGNQPQHF. Variable domain in full (rest from reference TRBV30 and TRBJ1-5): SQTIHQWPATLVQPVGSPLSLECTVEGTSNPNLYWYRQAAGRGLQLLFYSVGIGQISSEVPQNLSASRPQDRQFILSSKKLLLSDSGFYLCAWSVTGGNQPQHFGDGTRLSIL.